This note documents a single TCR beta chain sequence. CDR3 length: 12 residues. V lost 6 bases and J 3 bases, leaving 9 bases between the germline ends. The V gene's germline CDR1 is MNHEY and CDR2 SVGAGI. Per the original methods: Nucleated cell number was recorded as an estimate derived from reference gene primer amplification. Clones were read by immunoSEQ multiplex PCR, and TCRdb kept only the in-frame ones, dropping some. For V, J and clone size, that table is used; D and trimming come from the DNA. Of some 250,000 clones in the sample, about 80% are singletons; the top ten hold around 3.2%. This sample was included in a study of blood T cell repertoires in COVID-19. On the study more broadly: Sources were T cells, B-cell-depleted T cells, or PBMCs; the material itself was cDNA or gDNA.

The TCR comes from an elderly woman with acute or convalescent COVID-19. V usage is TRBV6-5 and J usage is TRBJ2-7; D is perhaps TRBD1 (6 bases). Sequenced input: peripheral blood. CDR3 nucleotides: TGTGCCAGCAGCAGGACAGTCTACGAGCAGTACTTC. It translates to CASSRTVYEQYF.